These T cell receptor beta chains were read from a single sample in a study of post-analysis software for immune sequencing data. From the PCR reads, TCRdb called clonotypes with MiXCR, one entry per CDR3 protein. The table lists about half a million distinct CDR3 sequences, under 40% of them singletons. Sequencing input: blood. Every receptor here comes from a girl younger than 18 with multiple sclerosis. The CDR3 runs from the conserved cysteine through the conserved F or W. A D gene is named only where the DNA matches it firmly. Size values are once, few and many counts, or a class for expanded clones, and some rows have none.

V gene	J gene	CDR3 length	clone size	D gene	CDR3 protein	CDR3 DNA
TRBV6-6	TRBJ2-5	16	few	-	CASSYRGRGTQETQYF	TGTGCCAGCAGTTACCGGGGACGGGGAACGCAAGAGACCCAGTACTTC
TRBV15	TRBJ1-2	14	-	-	CATSRLMDGDGYTF	TGTGCCACCAGCAGATTGATGGACGGGGATGGCTACACCTTC
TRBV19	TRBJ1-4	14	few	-	CASSISLPNEKLFF	TGTGCCAGCAGTATCAGCTTACCTAATGAAAAACTGTTTTTT
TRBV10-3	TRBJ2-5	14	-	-	CAISESGGRETQYF	TGTGCCATCAGTGAGTCTGGAGGGCGGGAGACCCAGTACTTC
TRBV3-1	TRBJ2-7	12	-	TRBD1	CASSHRDSKQYF	TGTGCCAGCAGCCACCGGGACAGCAAGCAGTACTTC
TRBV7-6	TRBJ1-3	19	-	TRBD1	CASSFQPVGDRVAGNTRYF	TGTGCCAGCAGCTTTCAACCGGTTGGTGACAGGGTCGCTGGAAACACCAGATATTTT
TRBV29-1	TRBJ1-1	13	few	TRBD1	CSVQLTGRAEAFF	TGCAGCGTTCAACTGACAGGGAGGGCTGAAGCTTTCTTT
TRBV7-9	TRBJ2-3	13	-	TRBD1	CASSGQGKSTQYF	TGTGCCAGCAGCGGACAGGGGAAGAGTACGCAGTATTTT
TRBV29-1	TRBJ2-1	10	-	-	CGGGGNEQFF	TGCGGGGGGGGCGGGAATGAGCAGTTCTTC
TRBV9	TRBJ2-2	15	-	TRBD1	CASRMGQVNTGELFF	TGTGCCAGCAGGATGGGACAGGTGAACACCGGGGAGCTGTTTTTT
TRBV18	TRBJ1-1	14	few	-	CASSSRQGHTEAFF	TGTGCCAGCTCATCGCGGCAGGGGCACACTGAAGCTTTCTTT
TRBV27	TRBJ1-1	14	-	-	CASSLIEGNTEAFF	TGTGCCAGCAGTTTGATCGAGGGTAACACTGAAGCTTTCTTT
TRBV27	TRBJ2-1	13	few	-	CASSFSEDNEQFF	TGTGCCAGCAGTTTCAGTGAGGACAATGAGCAGTTCTTC
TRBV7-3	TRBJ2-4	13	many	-	CASSEFRGNIQYF	TGTGCCAGCAGCGAATTCAGGGGAAACATTCAGTACTTC
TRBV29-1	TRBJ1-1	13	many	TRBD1	CSVARGLNTEAFF	TGCAGCGTTGCCAGGGGGCTGAACACTGAAGCTTTCTTT
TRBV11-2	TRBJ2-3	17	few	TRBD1	CASSLGPGTGLSDTQYF	TGTGCCAGCAGCTTAGGCCCCGGGACAGGACTTTCAGATACGCAGTATTTT
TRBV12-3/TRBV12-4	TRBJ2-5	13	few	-	CASSWKGSGTQYF	TGTGCCAGCAGTTGGAAGGGATCGGGGACCCAGTACTTC
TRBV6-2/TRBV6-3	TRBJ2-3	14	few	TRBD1	CASSLDRVADTQYF	TGTGCCAGCAGTTTAGACAGGGTAGCAGATACGCAGTATTTT
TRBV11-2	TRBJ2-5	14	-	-	CASSPGSYSETQYF	TGTGCCAGCAGCCCCGGGTCGTATTCAGAGACCCAGTACTTC
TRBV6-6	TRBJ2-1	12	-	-	CASTAGLNEQFF	TGTGCCAGCACCGCAGGGCTCAATGAGCAGTTCTTC
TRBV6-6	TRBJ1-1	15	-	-	CASSYSGTGNTEAFF	TGTGCCAGCAGTTACTCGGGGACGGGAAACACTGAAGCTTTCTTT
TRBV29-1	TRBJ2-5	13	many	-	CSAGRLAGETQYF	TGCAGCGCGGGGCGGTTGGCAGGGGAGACCCAGTACTTC
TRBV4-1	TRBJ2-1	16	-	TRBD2	CASSQTGTRGLNEQFF	TGCGCCAGCAGCCAGACGGGGACTAGGGGGTTGAATGAGCAGTTCTTC
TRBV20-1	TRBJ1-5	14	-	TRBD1	CSAGPGQGHQPQHF	TGCAGTGCTGGCCCCGGACAGGGTCATCAGCCCCAGCATTTT
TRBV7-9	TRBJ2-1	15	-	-	CASSLEGEQYNEQFF	TGTGCCAGCAGCTTAGAGGGGGAGCAGTATAATGAGCAGTTCTTC
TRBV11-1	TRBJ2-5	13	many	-	CASSFLGQETQYF	TGTGCCAGCAGCTTTTTAGGACAAGAGACCCAGTACTTC
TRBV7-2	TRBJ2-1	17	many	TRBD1	CASSPRGQGSTNNEQFF	TGTGCCAGCAGCCCTAGGGGACAGGGTTCAACAAACAATGAGCAGTTCTTC
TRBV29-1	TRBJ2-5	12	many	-	CSAQGIVETQYF	TGCAGCGCTCAGGGTATAGTGGAGACCCAGTACTTC
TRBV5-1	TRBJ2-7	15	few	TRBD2	CASSWWTSGGYEQYF	TGCGCCAGCAGCTGGTGGACTAGCGGGGGCTACGAGCAGTACTTC